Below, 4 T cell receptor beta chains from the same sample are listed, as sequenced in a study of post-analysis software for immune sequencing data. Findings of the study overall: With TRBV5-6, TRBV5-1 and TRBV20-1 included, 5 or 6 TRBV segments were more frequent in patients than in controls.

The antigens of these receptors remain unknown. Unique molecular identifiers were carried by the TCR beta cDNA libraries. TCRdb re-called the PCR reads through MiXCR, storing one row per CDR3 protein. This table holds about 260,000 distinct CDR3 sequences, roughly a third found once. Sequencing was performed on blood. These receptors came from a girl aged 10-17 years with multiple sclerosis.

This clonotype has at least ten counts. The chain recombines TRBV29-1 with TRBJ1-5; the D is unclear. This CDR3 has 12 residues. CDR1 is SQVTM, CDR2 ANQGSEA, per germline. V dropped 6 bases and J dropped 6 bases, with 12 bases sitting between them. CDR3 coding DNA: TGCAGCGTCAAGGGATTGGGTCAGCCCCAGCATTTT. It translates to CSVKGLGQPQHF.

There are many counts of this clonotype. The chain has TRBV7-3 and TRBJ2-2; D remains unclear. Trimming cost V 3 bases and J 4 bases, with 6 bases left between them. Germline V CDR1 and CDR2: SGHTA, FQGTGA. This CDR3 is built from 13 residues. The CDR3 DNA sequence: TGTGCCAGCAGCTTCGGAACCACCGGGGAGCTGTTTTTT. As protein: CASSFGTTGELFF.

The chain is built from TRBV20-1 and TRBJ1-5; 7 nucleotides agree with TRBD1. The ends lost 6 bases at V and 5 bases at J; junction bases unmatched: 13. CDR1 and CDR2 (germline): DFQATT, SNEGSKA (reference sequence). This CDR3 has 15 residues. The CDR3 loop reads CSAPNNDRADQPQHF. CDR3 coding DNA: TGCAGTGCCCCTAACAACGACAGGGCAGATCAGCCCCAGCATTTT.

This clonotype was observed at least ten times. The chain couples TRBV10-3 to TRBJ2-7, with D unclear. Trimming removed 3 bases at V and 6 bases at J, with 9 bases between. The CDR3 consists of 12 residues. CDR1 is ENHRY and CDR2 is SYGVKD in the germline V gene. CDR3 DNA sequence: TGTGCCATCAGTGATATGGTGGGCGAGCAGTACTTC. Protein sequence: CAISDMVGEQYF.